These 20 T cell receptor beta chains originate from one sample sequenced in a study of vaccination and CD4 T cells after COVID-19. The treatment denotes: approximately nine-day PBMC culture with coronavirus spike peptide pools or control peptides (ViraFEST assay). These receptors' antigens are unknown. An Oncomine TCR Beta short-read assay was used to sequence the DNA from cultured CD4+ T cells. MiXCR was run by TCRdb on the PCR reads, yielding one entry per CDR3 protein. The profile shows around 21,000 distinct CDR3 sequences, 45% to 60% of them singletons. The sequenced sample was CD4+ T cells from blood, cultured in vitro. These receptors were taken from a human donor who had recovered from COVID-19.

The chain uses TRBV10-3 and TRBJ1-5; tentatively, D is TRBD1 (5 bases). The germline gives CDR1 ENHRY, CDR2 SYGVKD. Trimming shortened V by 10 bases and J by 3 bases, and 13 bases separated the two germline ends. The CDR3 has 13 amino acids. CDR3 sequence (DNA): TGTGCCACCGGGACGGTCTACAATCAGCCCCAGCATTTT. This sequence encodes CATGTVYNQPQHF.

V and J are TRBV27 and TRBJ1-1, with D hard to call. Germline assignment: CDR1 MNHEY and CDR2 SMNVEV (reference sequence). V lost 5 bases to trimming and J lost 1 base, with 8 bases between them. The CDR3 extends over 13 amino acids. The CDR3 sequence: CASSLLGNTEAFF. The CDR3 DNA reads TGTGCCAGCAGTCTGTTGGGGAACACTGAAGCTTTCTTT.

The CDR3 bases are TGTGCCAGCAGGCAGACGGTATGGGGCAATCAGCCCCAGCATTTT. Residues: CASRQTVWGNQPQHF. The rearrangement links TRBV6-1 to TRBJ1-5; D is uncertain. The CDR3 has 15 residues. CDR1 and CDR2 from the germline V gene are MNHNS and SASEGT. V was cut by 6 bases and J by 2 bases, with 14 bases left in between.

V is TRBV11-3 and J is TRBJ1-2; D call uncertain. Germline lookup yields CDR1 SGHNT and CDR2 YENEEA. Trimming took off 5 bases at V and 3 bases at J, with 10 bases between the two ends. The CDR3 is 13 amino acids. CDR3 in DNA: TGTGCCAGCAGCCCCCGGACGGACTATGGCTACACCTTC. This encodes CASSPRTDYGYTF.

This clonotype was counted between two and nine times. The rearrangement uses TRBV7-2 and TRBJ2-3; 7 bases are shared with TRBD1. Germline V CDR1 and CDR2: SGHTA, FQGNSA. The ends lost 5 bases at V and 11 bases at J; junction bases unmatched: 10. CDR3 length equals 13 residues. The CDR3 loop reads CASSRRGYEWQYF. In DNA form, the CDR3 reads TGTGCCAGCAGCCGCAGGGGGTACGAATGGCAGTATTTT. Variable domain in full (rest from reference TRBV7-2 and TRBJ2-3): GAGVSQSPSNKVTEKGKDVELRCDPISGHTALYWYRQSLGQGLEFLIYFQGNSAPDKSGLPSDRFSAERTGGSVSTLTIQRTQQEDSAVYLCASSRRGYEWQYFGPGTRLTVL.

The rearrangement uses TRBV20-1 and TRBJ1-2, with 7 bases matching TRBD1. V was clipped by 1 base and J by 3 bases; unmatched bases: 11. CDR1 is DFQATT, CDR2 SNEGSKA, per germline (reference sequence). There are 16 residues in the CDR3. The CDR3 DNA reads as TGCAGTGCTAGAGCAAGAACAGGGGCCAACTACTATGGCTACACCTTC. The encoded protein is CSARARTGANYYGYTF.

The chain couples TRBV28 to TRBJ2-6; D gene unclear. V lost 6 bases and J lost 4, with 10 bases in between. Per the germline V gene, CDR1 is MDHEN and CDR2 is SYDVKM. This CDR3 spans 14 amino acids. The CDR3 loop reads CASSLNPGANVLTF. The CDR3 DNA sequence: TGTGCCAGCAGCCTAAACCCAGGGGCCAACGTCCTGACTTTC.

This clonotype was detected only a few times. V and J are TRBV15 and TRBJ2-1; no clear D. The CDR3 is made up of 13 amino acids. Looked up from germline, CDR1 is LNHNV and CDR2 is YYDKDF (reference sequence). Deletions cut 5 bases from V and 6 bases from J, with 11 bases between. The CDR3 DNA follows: TGTGCCACCAGCGCCGCAGACACCAATGAGCAGTTCTTC. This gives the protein CATSAADTNEQFF.

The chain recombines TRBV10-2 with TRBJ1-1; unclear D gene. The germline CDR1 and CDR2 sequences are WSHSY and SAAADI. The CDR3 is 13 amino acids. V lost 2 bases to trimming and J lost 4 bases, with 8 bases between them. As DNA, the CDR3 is TGCGCCAGCAGTGAGGAAGTAGGCACTGAAGCTTTCTTT. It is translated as CASSEEVGTEAFF.

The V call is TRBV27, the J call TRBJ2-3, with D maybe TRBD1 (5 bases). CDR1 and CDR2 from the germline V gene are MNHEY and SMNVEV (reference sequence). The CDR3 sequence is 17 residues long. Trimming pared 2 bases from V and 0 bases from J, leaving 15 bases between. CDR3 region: CASSLVTARSSTDTQYF. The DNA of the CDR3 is TGTGCCAGCAGTTTAGTGACAGCAAGGTCTAGCACAGATACGCAGTATTTT.

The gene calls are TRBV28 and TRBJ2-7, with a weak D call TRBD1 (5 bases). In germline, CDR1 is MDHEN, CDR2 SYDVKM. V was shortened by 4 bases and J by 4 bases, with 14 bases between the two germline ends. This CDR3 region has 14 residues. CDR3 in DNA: TGTGCCAGCAGTTACCAGGGTGTGGCGTACGAGCAGTACTTC. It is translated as CASSYQGVAYEQYF.

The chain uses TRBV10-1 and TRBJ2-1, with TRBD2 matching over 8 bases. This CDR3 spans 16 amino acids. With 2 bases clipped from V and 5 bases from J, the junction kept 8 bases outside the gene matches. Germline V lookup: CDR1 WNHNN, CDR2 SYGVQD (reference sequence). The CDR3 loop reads CASSEAIAGTHNEQFF. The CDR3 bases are TGCGCCAGCAGTGAGGCGATAGCGGGGACACACAATGAGCAGTTCTTC.

The CDR3 region is CASRLAGGPYNEQFF. CDR3 in DNA: TGTGCCAGCCGTCTAGCGGGGGGCCCCTACAATGAGCAGTTCTTC. The gene calls are TRBV2 and TRBJ2-1, with 11 bases lining up with TRBD2. CDR3 length: 15 residues. The germline V gene has CDR1 SNHLY and CDR2 FYNNEI. J gave up 2 bases and V 8 bases, and 5 bases lay outside the gene matches.

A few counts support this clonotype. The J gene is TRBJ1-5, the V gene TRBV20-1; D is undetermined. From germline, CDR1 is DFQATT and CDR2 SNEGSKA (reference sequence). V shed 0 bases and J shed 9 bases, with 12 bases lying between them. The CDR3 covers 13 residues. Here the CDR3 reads CSARERAVTPQHF. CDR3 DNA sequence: TGCAGTGCTAGAGAAAGAGCGGTTACGCCCCAGCATTTT.

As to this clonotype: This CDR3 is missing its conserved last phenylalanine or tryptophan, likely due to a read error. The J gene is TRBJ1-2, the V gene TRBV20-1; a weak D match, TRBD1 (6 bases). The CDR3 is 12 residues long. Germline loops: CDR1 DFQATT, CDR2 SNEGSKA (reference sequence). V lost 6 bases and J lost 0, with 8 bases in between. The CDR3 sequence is CSAGTPNYGYTL. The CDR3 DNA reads TGCAGTGCGGGGACACCTAACTATGGCTACACCCTC.

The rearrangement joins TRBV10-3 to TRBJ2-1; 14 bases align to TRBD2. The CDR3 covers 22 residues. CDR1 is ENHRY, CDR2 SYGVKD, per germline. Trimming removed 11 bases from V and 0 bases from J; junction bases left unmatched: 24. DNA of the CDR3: TGTGCCGTAGGGGGGCCCTTAGTCGCGGGACTAGCGGGGGATTCCTCCTACAATGAGCAGTTCTTC. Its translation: CAVGGPLVAGLAGDSSYNEQFF.

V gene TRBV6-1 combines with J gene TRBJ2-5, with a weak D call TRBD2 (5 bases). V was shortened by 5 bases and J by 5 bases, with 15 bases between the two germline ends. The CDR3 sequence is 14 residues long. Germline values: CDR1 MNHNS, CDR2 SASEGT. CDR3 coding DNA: TGTGCCAGCAGTCCGGTGGCAGGCGGGGAGACCCAGTACTTC. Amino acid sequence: CASSPVAGGETQYF.

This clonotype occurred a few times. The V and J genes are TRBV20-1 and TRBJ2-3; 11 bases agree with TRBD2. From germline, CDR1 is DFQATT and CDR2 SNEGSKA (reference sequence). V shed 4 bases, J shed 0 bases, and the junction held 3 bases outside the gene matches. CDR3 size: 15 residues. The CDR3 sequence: CSAILAGASTDTQYF. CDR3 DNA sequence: TGCAGTGCTATACTAGCGGGGGCAAGCACAGATACGCAGTATTTT.

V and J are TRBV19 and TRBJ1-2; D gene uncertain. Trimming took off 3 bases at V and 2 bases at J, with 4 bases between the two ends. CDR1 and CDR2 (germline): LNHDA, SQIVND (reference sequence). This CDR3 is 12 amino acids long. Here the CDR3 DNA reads TGTGCCAGTAGTATGGTGAACTATGGCTACACCTTC. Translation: CASSMVNYGYTF.

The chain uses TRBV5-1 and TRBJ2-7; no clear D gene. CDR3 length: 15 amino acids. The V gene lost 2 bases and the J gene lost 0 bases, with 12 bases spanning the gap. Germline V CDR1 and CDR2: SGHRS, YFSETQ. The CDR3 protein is CASSLGQASSYEQYF. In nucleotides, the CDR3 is TGCGCCAGCAGCTTAGGGCAGGCTAGCTCCTACGAGCAGTACTTC.